The sequence of this TCR beta chain was determined in a study of blood T cell repertoires in COVID-19. Study at large: Sites in the United States, Italy and Spain provided acute and convalescent COVID-19 samples. Sources were T cells, B-cell-depleted T cells, or PBMCs; the material itself was cDNA or gDNA.

Original handling: Estimation of nucleated cell counts relied on the amplification of reference gene primers. Here immunoSEQ multiplex PCR was the method, and the copy in TCRdb shows in-frame clones only, minus some. V and J calls and clone size follow that table, whereas D and trimming were derived from the DNA. The sample carries about 250,000 clones, about four fifths recorded once. From germline, CDR1 is KGHSH and CDR2 LQKENI. CDR3 length equals 12 residues. The V gene end was trimmed by 4 bases and the J gene end by 6 bases; junction bases not matched to a gene: 0. This clone has a handful of counts.

The receptor comes from a man older than 75 with acute or convalescent COVID-19. The chain employs TRBV18 and TRBJ2-7; TRBD1 aligns across 10 bases. Source material: peripheral blood. CDR3 residues: CASSRDRGEQYF. The DNA of the CDR3 is TGTGCCAGCTCACGGGACAGGGGCGAGCAGTACTTC. The full variable domain, its missing parts supplied by reference TRBV18 and TRBJ2-7, is NAGVMQNPRHLVRRRGQEARLRCSPMKGHSHVYWYRQLPEEGLKFMVYLQKENIIDESGMPKERFSAEFPKEGPSILRIQQVVRGDSAAYFCASSRDRGEQYFGPGTRLTVT.